One sample yielded the 28 T cell receptor beta chains listed below, sequenced in a study of cytotoxic CD8 clonotypes in ibrutinib-treated CLL. TCRdb keeps only in-frame clones here, not all; method: immunoSEQ multiplex PCR. The profile shows about 84,000 clones, 86% of them singletons. The specimen comprised PBMCs, sampled before ibrutinib treatment. These receptors all come from a human donor with chronic lymphocytic leukemia.

The chain combines TRBV19 with TRBJ2-7; 7 bases match TRBD1. The CDR3 has 15 amino acids. The germline gives CDR1 LNHDA, CDR2 SQIVND (reference sequence). V shed 4 bases and J 4 bases; nucleotides not matched to a gene: 10. The CDR3 sequence is CASSNQEGGLYEQYF. The DNA of the CDR3 is TGTGCCAGTAGTAACCAGGAAGGGGGCCTATACGAGCAGTACTTC.

This chain links TRBV30 with TRBJ1-1; possible D gene TRBD1, 6 bases. Germline V gene sequence: CDR1 GTSNPN, CDR2 SVGIG (reference sequence). Deletions cut 2 bases from V and 0 bases from J, with 7 bases between. The CDR3 is 13 amino acids. The CDR3 region has the DNA TGTGCCTGGAGTTCAGGGGTGAACACTGAAGCTTTCTTT. It is translated as CAWSSGVNTEAFF.

This chain links TRBV7-6 with TRBJ1-3; D might be TRBD1 (6 bases). This CDR3 spans 15 amino acids. Per germline, CDR1 SGHVS and CDR2 FNYEAQ. Between the trimmed V and J ends, which lost 4 bases and 5 bases, there was a span of 15 bases. CDR3 nucleotides: TGTGCCAGCAGCTCGCCACAGGGTTTAAGAAACACCATATATTTT. Translating it yields CASSSPQGLRNTIYF.

This rearrangement joins TRBV6-5 to TRBJ2-7; TRBD2 aligns across 14 bases. With 4 bases clipped from V and 5 bases from J, the junction kept 7 bases outside the gene matches. The CDR3 length is 16 residues. CDR1 is MNHEY, CDR2 SVGAGI, per germline. The CDR3 loop is CASSSIGTSGSHEQYF. The CDR3 nucleotides are TGTGCCAGCAGTTCGATCGGGACTAGCGGGAGCCACGAGCAGTACTTC.

This clone was observed a few times. The rearrangement links TRBV7-9 to TRBJ2-1, with TRBD2 matching over 10 bases. In germline, CDR1 is SEHNR, CDR2 FQNEAQ (reference sequence). This CDR3 has 18 residues. V dropped 5 bases and J dropped 4; count of bases not matched to a gene: 14. CDR3 DNA: TGTGCCAGCAGCGACTTTGGGCAAGGACTAGCGGCTTACAATGAGCAGTTCTTC. It is translated as CASSDFGQGLAAYNEQFF.

The chain links TRBV11-3 to TRBJ2-1; D tentatively reads TRBD1 or TRBD2 (6 bases each). The ends were cut back, 5 bases at V and 10 bases at J, with 21 bases in the middle. This CDR3 is built from 15 residues. Germline assignment: CDR1 SGHNT and CDR2 YENEEA. This chain's CDR3 is CASSPPLGGIREQFF. CDR3 nucleotides: TGTGCCAGCAGCCCACCACTAGGGGGGATCAGGGAGCAGTTCTTC.

This chain links TRBV9 with TRBJ1-1; no definite D call. The CDR3 length is 13 residues. V lost 3 bases to trimming and J lost 2 bases, with 8 bases between them. CDR1 and CDR2 (germline): SGDLS, YYNGEE. The CDR3 bases are TGTGCCAGCAGCGCCCGTGGTAACACTGAAGCTTTCTTT. Protein product: CASSARGNTEAFF. The variable domain in full, with the rest retrieved from reference TRBV9 and TRBJ1-1, is DSGVTQTPKHLITATGQRVTLRCSPRSGDLSVYWYQQSLDQGLQFLIQYYNGEERAKGNILERFSAQQFPDLHSELNLSSLELGDSALYFCASSARGNTEAFFGQGTRLTVV.

This rearrangement joins TRBV29-1 to TRBJ1-3; D is possibly TRBD1 (5 bases). CDR3 length: 13 amino acids. V lost 4 bases and J lost 4, with 11 bases in between. Looked up from germline, CDR1 is SQVTM and CDR2 is ANQGSEA. CDR3 residues: CSVGGTAGNTIYF. The DNA for the CDR3 is TGCAGCGTTGGGGGGACGGCAGGAAACACCATATATTTT.

This chain links TRBV6-6 with TRBJ1-2; D perhaps matches TRBD1 (6 bases). Germline V gene sequence: CDR1 MNHNY, CDR2 SVGAGI (reference sequence). V was pared by 6 bases and J by 0 bases, with 14 bases between. CDR3 length equals 15 residues. In nucleotides, the CDR3 is TGTGCCAGCAGGGAACAGGGACGGGCTAACTATGGCTACACCTTC. Translated: CASREQGRANYGYTF.

The chain combines TRBV27 with TRBJ2-7; D call uncertain. CDR3 length equals 15 residues. V lost 8 bases and J 11 bases, leaving 28 bases between the germline ends. In germline, CDR1 is MNHEY, CDR2 SMNVEV (reference sequence). CDR3 coding DNA: TGTGCCAGCTCTTCACCCCGGACGGCCCTACGGTGGGAGTACTTC. It encodes CASSSPRTALRWEYF.

In this sample, this clone turned up once. V is TRBV29-1 and J is TRBJ2-5; the D gene is possibly TRBD1 (7 bases). The CDR3 sequence is 12 residues long. From germline, CDR1 is SQVTM and CDR2 ANQGSEA. V gave up 7 bases and J gave up 5 bases, with 14 bases separating them. CDR3 region: CSAKQGRETQYF. CDR3 sequence (DNA): TGCAGCGCCAAACAGGGGAGGGAGACCCAGTACTTC.

The rearrangement uses TRBV7-2 and TRBJ2-3, with D unclear. Per germline, CDR1 SGHTA and CDR2 FQGNSA. This CDR3 spans 12 amino acids. Trimming pared 5 bases from V and 6 bases from J, leaving 9 bases between. The CDR3 region is CASSPLLDTQYF. DNA of the CDR3: TGTGCCAGCAGCCCCTTATTGGATACGCAGTATTTT.

The chain joins TRBV11-3 to TRBJ2-1, with 9 bases matching TRBD1. The CDR3 is 14 amino acids. J lost 4 bases, V lost 5 bases, and 3 bases had no gene match. Germline V CDR1 and CDR2: SGHNT, YENEEA. This CDR3 is CASSRDRDYNEQFF. The CDR3 nucleotides read TGTGCCAGCAGCAGGGACAGGGATTACAATGAGCAGTTCTTC.

The chain combines TRBV30 with TRBJ2-7; 9 positions agree with TRBD2. V lost 0 bases to trimming and J lost 2 bases; unmatched junction nucleotides: 8. The germline gives CDR1 GTSNPN, CDR2 SVGIG (reference sequence). The CDR3 length is 16 residues. CDR3 DNA sequence: TGTGCCTGGAGTGTTGCGGGAGGGCCCGGCCCCTACGAGCAGTACTTC. Its protein product is CAWSVAGGPGPYEQYF.

This sequence joins TRBV5-1 and TRBJ1-2; TRBD1 agrees at 7 bases. Germline CDR1 SGHRS, CDR2 YFSETQ. This CDR3 is 13 amino acids long. V dropped 6 bases and J dropped 4; count of bases not matched to a gene: 6. The CDR3 region has the DNA TGCGCCAGCACCGAACAGGGGTCCTATGGCTACACCTTC. Its translation: CASTEQGSYGYTF. Full variable domain (outside the CDR3, taken from reference TRBV5-1 and TRBJ1-2): KAGVTQTPRYLIKTRGQQVTLSCSPISGHRSVSWYQQTPGQGLQFLFEYFSETQRNKGNFPGRFSGRQFSNSRSEMNVSTLELGDSALYLCASTEQGSYGYTFGSGTRLTVV.

The chain has TRBV7-8 and TRBJ1-1, with 7 nucleotides matching TRBD1. Per the germline V gene, CDR1 is SGHVS and CDR2 is FQNEAQ. V was pared by 1 base and J by 0 bases, with 8 bases of the junction left unmatched. The CDR3 extends over 17 amino acids. This CDR3 is CASSLGGGQRLNTEAFF. The CDR3 region has the DNA TGTGCCAGCAGCTTAGGCGGGGGACAGAGATTGAACACTGAAGCTTTCTTT.

This chain uses TRBV10-3 with TRBJ2-7; D is possibly TRBD1 (6 bases). The germline V gene encodes CDR1 ENHRY and CDR2 SYGVKD. This CDR3 is built from 15 residues. V lost 8 bases and J 0 bases, leaving 17 bases between the germline ends. Here the CDR3 reads CAIGAYGQTSYEQYF. The CDR3 DNA sequence: TGTGCCATCGGAGCCTACGGACAGACCTCCTACGAGCAGTACTTC.

V gene TRBV4-3 combines with J gene TRBJ2-1, with D tentatively TRBD1 (6 bases). The germline V gene has CDR1 LGHNA and CDR2 YSLEER. This CDR3 comprises 15 residues. The V gene lost 0 bases and the J gene lost 8 bases, with 14 bases spanning the gap. CDR3 sequence reads: CASSQENRVVDEQFF. The CDR3 bases are TGCGCCAGCAGCCAAGAGAACAGGGTTGTAGATGAGCAGTTCTTC.

The V and J genes are TRBV7-6 and TRBJ2-7; 8 nucleotides align to TRBD2. The CDR3 totals 21 residues. Germline lookup yields CDR1 SGHVS and CDR2 FNYEAQ. J gave up 3 bases and V 5 bases, and 27 bases lay outside the gene matches. The CDR3 nucleotides are TGTGCCAGCAGCCCCTTAGTGACCCACGCGGGACTAGAAACTGGCTTCTACGAGCAGTACTTC. As protein: CASSPLVTHAGLETGFYEQYF.

The chain couples TRBV20-1 to TRBJ2-5; no definite D call. V was shortened by 6 bases and J by 4 bases, with 9 bases between the two germline ends. CDR3 length: 11 residues. Per germline, CDR1 DFQATT and CDR2 SNEGSKA (reference sequence). CDR3 sequence reads: CSAGRAETQYF. The CDR3 bases are TGCAGTGCCGGTAGGGCAGAGACCCAGTACTTC.

This sequence joins TRBV27 and TRBJ1-6; TRBD1 aligns across 7 bases. J was trimmed by 10 bases and V by 8 bases; bases with no gene match: 14. This CDR3 is built from 15 residues. CDR1 is MNHEY, CDR2 SMNVEV, per germline (reference sequence). CDR3 protein: CASGPPDRARSPLHF. The CDR3 region has the DNA TGTGCCAGCGGGCCTCCAGACAGGGCTAGATCACCCCTCCACTTT.

This chain joins TRBV5-3 and TRBJ2-7; D gene ambiguous. TRBV5-3 is recorded as an ORF, its role being uncertain. The CDR3 consists of 13 residues. V was trimmed by 4 bases and J by 4 bases, leaving 12 bases between them. DNA for the CDR3: TGTGCCAGAAGCAGGAGCGCCCGATACGAGCAGTACTTC. Translating gives CARSRSARYEQYF.

The chain recombines TRBV9 with TRBJ2-5; D unclear. The CDR3 loop spans 14 amino acids. V lost 3 bases and J 1 base, leaving 10 bases between the germline ends. The germline V gene has CDR1 SGDLS and CDR2 YYNGEE. The CDR3 is CASSAPDGQETQYF. The CDR3 coding sequence is TGTGCCAGCAGCGCCCCCGACGGCCAAGAGACCCAGTACTTC.

This sequence joins TRBV19 and TRBJ1-2; the D gene is possibly TRBD1 (5 bases). The V gene's germline CDR1 is LNHDA and CDR2 SQIVND (reference sequence). The CDR3 is 16 residues long. V was clipped by 6 bases and J by 3 bases, with 20 bases between them. The chain's CDR3 is CASSPDDGGDYYGYTF. The CDR3 DNA is TGTGCCAGTAGCCCGGACGACGGGGGGGACTACTATGGCTACACCTTC.

This chain connects TRBV10-3 to TRBJ2-7; no clear D. This CDR3 spans 18 amino acids. The ends were cut back, 0 bases at V and 2 bases at J, with 20 bases in the middle. Germline V lookup: CDR1 ENHRY, CDR2 SYGVKD. The CDR3 loop reads CAISESMGSQGNPYEQYF. Here the CDR3 DNA reads TGTGCCATCAGTGAGTCGATGGGCTCTCAAGGGAACCCCTACGAGCAGTACTTC.

The rearrangement uses TRBV7-2 and TRBJ1-5, with D hard to call. V was trimmed by 4 bases and J by 0 bases, leaving 13 bases between them. Germline CDR1 reads SGHTA; CDR2 reads FQGNSA. There are 16 residues in the CDR3. CDR3 bases: TGTGCCAGCAGCTCCCGAGGCGGGCCTAGCAATCAGCCCCAGCATTTT. Its translation: CASSSRGGPSNQPQHF.

The V and J genes are TRBV28 and TRBJ2-3, with D possibly TRBD2 on 5 matching bases. The germline gives CDR1 MDHEN, CDR2 SYDVKM. The CDR3 spans 14 residues. Trimming stripped 3 bases from V and 0 bases from J, with 7 bases between. The CDR3 sequence: CASSLGGSTDTQYF. The CDR3 DNA follows: TGTGCCAGCAGTTTGGGCGGGAGCACAGATACGCAGTATTTT.

The genes are TRBV5-1 and TRBJ1-2, with 7 positions matching TRBD1. J lost 9 bases, V lost 2 bases, and 10 bases had no gene match. Germline V gives CDR1 SGHRS, CDR2 YFSETQ. This CDR3 is 14 amino acids long. CDR3 nucleotide sequence: TGCGCCAGCAGCTTATCACAGGGGCTGACGAGCTACACCTTC. It is translated as CASSLSQGLTSYTF.